Here is one TCR beta chain with its context. Authors' processing steps: Scientists estimated how many nucleated cells there were by amplifying reference gene primers. Some clones are missing from TCRdb's copy, which holds only in-frame ones; the method was immunoSEQ multiplex PCR. V and J calls and clone size follow that table, whereas D and trimming were derived from the DNA. The table includes fewer than 400,000 clones, around 90% detected once. These data are taken from a study of blood T cell repertoires in COVID-19. Study details: Acute-phase and convalescent COVID-19 samples originated in the United States, Italy and Spain.

The CDR3 spans 13 residues. Trimming shortened V by 5 bases and J by 5 bases, and 10 bases separated the two germline ends. Membership in each cohort depended on participant-reported clinical history. Cohort 3 recovered donors had two negative PCRs, clearance, or symptom resolution. What was sequenced was PBMCs or T cells enriched from blood (not recorded which). The chain recombines TRBV12-3 or TRBV12-4 with TRBJ1-5, with D possibly being TRBD1 (6 bases). The clonotype originates from a man aged 30-40 years who had recovered from COVID-19. As DNA, the CDR3 is TGTGCCAGCAGTGCGACAGGTGATCAGCCCCAGCATTTT. It codes for CASSATGDQPQHF.